The rows below give T cell receptor beta chains drawn from one sample of a study of vaccination and CD4 T cells after COVID-19. TCRdb itself ran the PCR reads through MiXCR, one entry per CDR3 protein. The data contain about 20,000 distinct CDR3 sequences, approximately 40% of them seen just once; the ten biggest clones take up 8.5% to 10%. These receptors' targets are unknown. The source material was CD4+ T cells from blood, cultured in vitro, sampled after SARS-CoV-2 vaccination. The source of these receptors is a human donor who had recovered from COVID-19. CDR3s include the opening cysteine and the closing phenylalanine or tryptophan. A D gene is named only where the DNA matches it firmly. Clone size, where shown, is once, few, many, or a class for clones that have expanded.

j_call d_call clone_size v_call cdr3_nt cdr3_aa
TRBJ1-2 TRBD1 NA TRBV20-1 TGCAGTGCTAGTAGGACAGGGGTCGCCTATGGCTACACCTTC CSASRTGVAYGYTF
TRBJ2-7 TRBD2 once TRBV4-2 TGTGCCAGCAGCCAAGAAGTAGAGGCTAGCGGCACCTCCTACGAGCAGTACTTC CASSQEVEASGTSYEQYF
TRBJ1-1 NA few TRBV7-2 TGTGCCAGCAGCTTAGCGGGGGTAAGCGGCGACACTGAAGCTTTCTTT CASSLAGVSGDTEAFF
TRBJ2-3 TRBD1 NA TRBV10-2 TGCGCCAGCAGTGAGGCAGGGGGCAGAGATACGCAGTATTTT CASSEAGGRDTQYF
TRBJ2-3 NA NA TRBV28 TGTGCCAGCGCCAGGTCCGGGGATACGCAGTATTTT CASARSGDTQYF
TRBJ1-5 NA few TRBV19 TGTGCCAGTACCACCGTGGCAGCAATCAGCCCCCAGCATTTT CASTTVAAISPQHF
TRBJ2-5 NA NA TRBV20-1 TGCAGTGCCCCAGGTTCTCAGGGCCAAGAGACCCAGTACTTC CSAPGSQGQETQYF
TRBJ1-5 NA medium-sized TRBV15 TGTGCCACCAGCAGAGATTTTAGCAATCAGCCCCAGCATTTT CATSRDFSNQPQHF
TRBJ2-7 NA few TRBV20-1 TGCAGTGCTAGAGATCAGGGGCAGAAGTACGAGCAGTACTTC CSARDQGQKYEQYF
TRBJ1-3 TRBD1 NA TRBV6-1 TGTGCCAGCAGCCAGGACAGGGGAAGAGGGACCATATATTTT CASSQDRGRGTIYF
TRBJ2-5 NA few TRBV5-5 TGTGCCAGCAGCTTTCAGGGTCTAGCGAGAGAGACCCAGTACTTC CASSFQGLARETQYF
TRBJ2-5 TRBD2 few TRBV20-1 TGCAGTGCTATCTCGACTAGCGGGGTTAGCGAGACCCAGTACTTC CSAISTSGVSETQYF
TRBJ2-7 NA NA TRBV29-1 TGCAGCGTTGAAGAGGCAGGCAGGGGCTACGAGCAGTACTTC CSVEEAGRGYEQYF
TRBJ1-1 NA NA TRBV7-2 TGTGCCAGCAGCTTACGCGCTGAAGCTTTCTTT CASSLRAEAFF
TRBJ2-5 NA NA TRBV24-1 TGTGCCACCAGTGACTCCGGGATAGGGAGCCAAGAGACCCAGTACTTC CATSDSGIGSQETQYF
TRBJ2-7 TRBD2 NA TRBV11-2 TGTGCCAGCAGCTTGGGACTAGCGGGAGGGCCGCGCGAGCAGTACTTC CASSLGLAGGPREQYF
TRBJ1-2 NA NA TRBV5-1 TGCGCCAGCAGCTTGTTCGGTCAAGGAGGGACGGCTGGCTACACCTTC CASSLFGQGGTAGYTF
TRBJ2-3 NA NA TRBV7-3 TGTGCCAGCAGCTTAGGAGCAAAGACAGATACGCAGTATTTT CASSLGAKTDTQYF
TRBJ1-2 TRBD1 NA TRBV6-1 TGTGCCAGCATCCAAGAGGAAGGGGGCAGGGACTATGGCTACACCTTC CASIQEEGGRDYGYTF
TRBJ1-6 NA few TRBV28 TGTGCCAGCAACGGGGGCGCAAGTAATTCACCCCTCCACTTT CASNGGASNSPLHF
TRBJ2-1 TRBD2 NA TRBV20-1 TGCAGTGCCTTGGGACTAGCGGGTTCCAATGAGCAGTTCTTC CSALGLAGSNEQFF
TRBJ1-5 NA few TRBV19 TGTGCCAGCACAGCGGGCAGGGGCCCCAATCAGCCCCAGCATTTT CASTAGRGPNQPQHF
TRBJ1-1 NA few TRBV20-1 TGCAGTGCCGAAAAGTCCAACAAAGCTTTCTTT CSAEKSNKAFF
TRBJ1-5 TRBD1 NA TRBV6-1 TGTGCCAGCAGCGTATTGTCAGGGGGGGGGCAGCCCCAGCATTTT CASSVLSGGGQPQHF
TRBJ1-2 NA medium-sized TRBV6-5 TGTGCCAGCAGTTACGCCAGTAACTATGGCTACACCTTC CASSYASNYGYTF
TRBJ2-7 TRBD1 NA TRBV5-1 TGCGCCAGCAGCCCTACCGGGACAGGGGGCAGGTACGAGCAGTACTTC CASSPTGTGGRYEQYF
TRBJ1-3 NA NA TRBV7-8 TGTGCCAGCAGCTGGGGGGGTGGTGGAAACACCATATATTTT CASSWGGGGNTIYF
TRBJ1-5 NA NA TRBV20-1 TGCAGTGCCCACGAGAGGTTGTCGCAGCCCCAGCATTTT CSAHERLSQPQHF
TRBJ1-2 NA NA TRBV15 TGTGCCACCAGCAGAGAGCGAGGTCGGCTGTCTGGTGGCTACACCTTC CATSRERGRLSGGYTF
TRBJ1-4 TRBD1 once TRBV19 TGTGCCAGTAGTAATCTTCTGGGGACAGGAACCGAAAAACTGTTTTTT CASSNLLGTGTEKLFF
TRBJ1-6 TRBD1 NA TRBV30 TGTGCCTGGAGTGGACAGGGACCTAATTCACCCCTCCACTTT CAWSGQGPNSPLHF
TRBJ2-1 TRBD1 NA TRBV7-2 TGTGCCAGCAGCTCCTCCGGGACAGGTGTCTACAATGAGCAGTTCTTC CASSSSGTGVYNEQFF
TRBJ2-3 NA NA TRBV20-1 TGCAGTGCTAGTGGCCAGGTTAGCACAGATACGCAGTATTTT CSASGQVSTDTQYF
TRBJ1-5 NA NA TRBV6-5 TGTGCCAGCAGTTACACCAGAAATCAGCCCCAGCATTTT CASSYTRNQPQHF
TRBJ1-4 NA NA TRBV21-1 TGTGCCAGCAGCAAACGGAGGACAGGGTCGAATGAAAAACTGTTTTTT CASSKRRTGSNEKLFF
TRBJ2-3 TRBD2 once TRBV4-2 TGTGCCAGCAGCCAAGTTTTTAGCGGGGGGGGCACAGATACGCAGTATTTT CASSQVFSGGGTDTQYF
TRBJ1-1 NA few TRBV7-2 TGTGCCAGCAGCTCCCTGGGGGGGAACACTGAAGCTTTCTTT CASSSLGGNTEAFF
TRBJ1-5 TRBD1 NA TRBV20-1 TGCAGTGCCCTCTCAGGGGGTGGCAATCAGCCCCAGCATTTT CSALSGGGNQPQHF
TRBJ1-4 NA NA TRBV28 TGTGCCAGCAGTTTAGTGGGACCTAATGAAAAACTGTTTTTT CASSLVGPNEKLFF
TRBJ1-6 TRBD1 NA TRBV12-5 TGTGCTAGTGGTTTAGGGGACAGCCATAATTCACCCCTCCACTTT CASGLGDSHNSPLHF
TRBJ2-5 NA NA TRBV19 TGTGCCAGTAGTATATCAGGGGCCGAGACCCAGTACTTC CASSISGAETQYF
TRBJ1-1 TRBD1 few TRBV27 TGTGCCAGCAGTTTTAGGACAGGGGACACTGAAGCTTTCTTT CASSFRTGDTEAFF
TRBJ2-7 NA few TRBV20-1 TGCAGTGCCACGGGTGGCAGGTTCTCCTACGAGCAGTACTTC CSATGGRFSYEQYF
TRBJ1-6 NA few TRBV7-2 TGTGCCAGCAGCCCCCCGGGTTGGGGTTCACCCCTCCACTTT CASSPPGWGSPLHF
TRBJ2-7 NA NA TRBV6-1 TGTGCCAGCAGTGGTGGGTACGAGCAGTACTTC CASSGGYEQYF
TRBJ1-2 NA NA TRBV2 TGTGCCAGCAGTGTCAATAGGGAAACTAACTATGGCTACACCTTC CASSVNRETNYGYTF
TRBJ2-5 NA NA TRBV30 TGTGCCTGGAGTGTACGGAGGTCAAGATGGGAGACCCAGTACTTC CAWSVRRSRWETQYF
TRBJ2-5 TRBD2 few TRBV10-3 TGTGCCATCAGTGAGTCAACTAGCGGGGGAGAGACCCAGTACTTC CAISESTSGGETQYF
TRBJ1-1 TRBD1 NA TRBV7-3 TGTGCCAGCAGCCCGGCTGGACAGGGGATCACTGAAGCTTTCTTT CASSPAGQGITEAFF
TRBJ2-2 NA few TRBV7-2 TGTGCCAGCAGCTTAGAGTCAGACCTAAGATATGGAACCGGGGAGCTGTTTTTT CASSLESDLRYGTGELFF
TRBJ2-3 NA NA TRBV28 TGTGCCAGCCTATGGGCTGGGGTAGGGAGCGCTAGCACAGATACGCAGTATTTT CASLWAGVGSASTDTQYF
TRBJ2-2 TRBD2 NA TRBV7-8 TGTGCCAGCGGGGTAGCGGGAAGTACCGGGGAGCTGTTTTTT CASGVAGSTGELFF
TRBJ1-1 NA NA TRBV7-9 TGTGCCAGCAGCCCCTCGGCTAGGGCAGCGGGATTAAACACTGAAGCTTTCTTT CASSPSARAAGLNTEAFF
TRBJ2-1 TRBD2 NA TRBV7-2 TGTGCCAGCAGCTTAGATCCCGGACTAGCGGGAGGGTCTAATCCCAATGAGCAGTTCTTC CASSLDPGLAGGSNPNEQFF
TRBJ1-1 NA NA TRBV12-3/TRBV12-4 TGTGCCAGCAGTTTAGCGAGGAACACTGAAGCTTTCTTT CASSLARNTEAFF
TRBJ1-1 NA NA TRBV29-1 TGCAGCGTTGAGGCAGGACCGAACACTGAAGCTTTCTTT CSVEAGPNTEAFF
TRBJ1-1 NA NA TRBV5-6 TGTGCCAGCAGCCTCGGGACTTCTAAGGTGAACACTGAAGCTTTCTTT CASSLGTSKVNTEAFF